Listed below are T cell receptor beta chains from one sample, sequenced in a study of T cell repertoires in ileal Crohn's disease. Assay: immunoSEQ multiplex PCR; the TCRdb copy retains only in-frame clones and omits some. Here the sample spans 9,500 to 15,000 clones, 80% to 85% being singletons. Sequenced sample: ileal tissue. The source is an adult with Crohn's disease. Each CDR3 is given with its conserved first and last residue. Fields, in order: J gene, clone size, V gene, D gene, CDR3 DNA, CDR3 protein. D genes are given only for firm matches. Size tells how often a clone was seen (once, few, many) or the class of an expanded clone, and some rows leave it out.

>TRBJ1-2|.|TRBV27|TRBD1
TGTGCCAGCAGTTTAGTAGGACAGGGGGACTATGGCTACACCTTC
CASSLVGQGDYGYTF
>TRBJ1-4|.|TRBV15|TRBD1
TGTGCCACCAGCAGAGATCGTGCTACAGGGGTTGGCGAAAAACTGTTTTTT
CATSRDRATGVGEKLFF
>TRBJ1-1|.|TRBV20-1|.
TGCAGTGGCCGGGTGGACAGAGAAGCTTTCTTT
CSGRVDREAFF
>TRBJ2-1|few|TRBV27|.
TGTGCCAGCAGTTTATCCGGCAATGAGCAGTTCTTC
CASSLSGNEQFF
>TRBJ2-7|.|TRBV5-4|TRBD2
TGTGCCAGCAGCCAAGGGGCTAGCGGACTCTACGAGCAGTACTTC
CASSQGASGLYEQYF
>TRBJ1-2|few|TRBV5-1|.
TGCGCCAGCAGCCCCGGGGGGTTAAACTATGGCTACACCTTC
CASSPGGLNYGYTF
>TRBJ1-5|.|TRBV6-1|.
TGTGCCAGCAGTAGCGGGAATCGCAATCAGCCCCAGCATTTT
CASSSGNRNQPQHF
>TRBJ2-5|.|TRBV5-4|TRBD2
TGTGCCAGCAGCTTGGGGGCGGGAGTGCAAGAGACCCAGTACTTC
CASSLGAGVQETQYF
>TRBJ1-1|.|TRBV7-9|.
TGTGCCAGCAGCCCTACCCGGGACACTGAAGCTTTCTTT
CASSPTRDTEAFF
>TRBJ1-4|.|TRBV28|.
TGTGCCAGCACTATAGAGAAACGGAGGGGAGGTGAAAAACTGTTTTTT
CASTIEKRRGGEKLFF
>TRBJ2-1|medium-sized|TRBV11-1|TRBD2
TGTGCCAGCAGCACCTGGACTAGCGGGAGGGGGTACAATGAGCAGTTCTTC
CASSTWTSGRGYNEQFF
>TRBJ1-1|once|TRBV4-1|.
TGCGCCAGCAGCCGAGGGTGGCAGACTGAAGCTTTCTTT
CASSRGWQTEAFF
>TRBJ2-1|.|TRBV5-6|TRBD2
TGTGCCAGCAGCTCTCTAGCGGGAGGTCCCAATGAGCAGTTCTTC
CASSSLAGGPNEQFF
>TRBJ2-7|.|TRBV11-3|TRBD2
TGTGCCAGCAGCTTAGAACTAGCGAGCTACGAGCAGTACTTC
CASSLELASYEQYF
>TRBJ1-1|few|TRBV28|.
TGTGCCAGCAGTTTAGGGGCCAGGGGCGGGACTGAAGCTTTCTTT
CASSLGARGGTEAFF
>TRBJ2-5|.|TRBV10-2|.
TGCGCCAGCGGGGGGGGCGTGGGGAGCCAGTACTTC
CASGGGVGSQYF
>TRBJ2-1|.|TRBV2|.
TGTGCCAGCAGTGACCTAGGTGGAAGAGGGATGGGCAATGAGCAGTTCTTC
CASSDLGGRGMGNEQFF
>TRBJ1-6|.|TRBV7-2|TRBD1
TGTGCCAGCAGCAAAAACAGGGGTGGATCACCCCTCCACTTT
CASSKNRGGSPLHF
>TRBJ2-1|.|TRBV4-2|.
TGTGCCAGCAGCCAAACTCGTTACAATGAGCAGTTCTTC
CASSQTRYNEQFF
>TRBJ2-7|.|TRBV19|.
TGTGCCAGTAGTATGGCAGACGAGCAGTACTTC
CASSMADEQYF
>TRBJ1-3|.|TRBV30|TRBD1
TGTGCCTGGAGGTCGTCAGGGGGTGGAAACACCATATATTTT
CAWRSSGGGNTIYF
>TRBJ2-1|.|TRBV5-1|TRBD1
TGCGCCAGCAGGACGCAGGGGGACGCCTACAATGAGCAGTTCTTC
CASRTQGDAYNEQFF
>TRBJ1-2|.|TRBV5-1|TRBD1
TGCGCCAGCGGCCCAGGGGGGAAGAACTATGGCTACACCTTC
CASGPGGKNYGYTF
>TRBJ1-1|once|TRBV18|.
TGTGCCAGCTCACCACCGGGTAGAAGGACACAGGGGAACACTGAAGCTTTCTTT
CASSPPGRRTQGNTEAFF
>TRBJ2-7|.|TRBV7-8|.
TGTGCCAGCAGCTTATATGGGACAAGAGTATACGAGCAGTACTTC
CASSLYGTRVYEQYF
>TRBJ1-5|.|TRBV2|.
TGTGCCAGCAGTGGAAGGCAGGGAACATTTCGCGTCAATCAGCCCCAGCATTTT
CASSGRQGTFRVNQPQHF
>TRBJ1-2|.|TRBV15|.
TGTGCCACCAGCAGGGCGGACAGCAACTATGGCTACACCTTC
CATSRADSNYGYTF
>TRBJ1-1|.|TRBV11-2|TRBD1
TGTGCCAGCAGGAAGGGGGCGGACACTGAAGCTTTCTTT
CASRKGADTEAFF
>TRBJ1-1|few|TRBV7-9|TRBD1
TGTGCCAGCAGCTTTGCGACAGGGGTCACCACTGAAGCTTTCTTT
CASSFATGVTTEAFF
>TRBJ2-2|.|TRBV7-8|.
TGTGCCAGCACCCAAACGGAGAAAAGCACCGGGGAGCTGTTTTTT
CASTQTEKSTGELFF
>TRBJ2-2|.|TRBV6-4|TRBD2
TGTGCCAGCAGTGACGGCGGGAGTTCCGGGGAGCTGTTTTTT
CASSDGGSSGELFF
>TRBJ1-2|once|TRBV7-9|.
TGTGCCAGCAGACAGGACAGTTTGAACTATGGCTACACCTTC
CASRQDSLNYGYTF
>TRBJ2-7|.|TRBV27|TRBD1
TGTGCCAGCAGTGCAGGGGGCCTTACCTCCTACGAGCAGTACTTC
CASSAGGLTSYEQYF
>TRBJ2-3|.|TRBV7-3|TRBD1
TGTGCCAGCAGCTTAAGTCGGACAGGGACCCCAGATACGCAGTATTTT
CASSLSRTGTPDTQYF
>TRBJ2-5|.|TRBV11-3|TRBD1
TGTGCCAGCAGCTCCAGACAGGGGGCAGAGACCCAGTACTTC
CASSSRQGAETQYF
>TRBJ1-3|.|TRBV5-1|.
TGCGCCAGCAGCCCTGACACAACCTCTGGAAACACCATATATTTT
CASSPDTTSGNTIYF
>TRBJ1-5|.|TRBV5-1|TRBD1
TGCGCCAGCAGCTTGGGGGACAGGGGGGGAAGTCAGCCCCAGCATTTT
CASSLGDRGGSQPQHF
>TRBJ2-7|.|TRBV18|.
TGTGCCAGCTCATCCCTGAGAGCGCCCTACGAGCAGTACTTC
CASSSLRAPYEQYF
>TRBJ2-7|.|TRBV28|.
TGTGCCAGCAGTCCCGGGGGGCAGATCTCCTACGAGCAGTACTTC
CASSPGGQISYEQYF
>TRBJ1-4|.|TRBV2|TRBD1
TGTGCCAGCTTACGGGGGACAGATTCTGAAAAACTGTTTTTT
CASLRGTDSEKLFF
>TRBJ2-5|.|TRBV6-1|.
TGTGCCAGCAGTGAAGGGTCAGGGTGGAAAGAGACCCAGTACTTC
CASSEGSGWKETQYF
>TRBJ1-1|.|TRBV19|.
TGTGCCAGTAGTATCGGACAGTCCATGAACACTGAAGCTTTCTTT
CASSIGQSMNTEAFF
>TRBJ2-5|.|TRBV11-2|TRBD2
TGTGCCAGCAGCTCCAGAGGACTAGCGGGTGCGGGGACCCAGTACTTC
CASSSRGLAGAGTQYF
>TRBJ2-1|.|TRBV9|TRBD2
TGTGCCAGCAGCGTAGGTCCCCTAGCGGGGGGGCTTAATGAGCAGTTCTTC
CASSVGPLAGGLNEQFF
>TRBJ2-3|.|TRBV5-8|.
TGTGCCAGCAGCTTGAGGGCACAGGCTACGCAGTATTTT
CASSLRAQATQYF
>TRBJ1-1|.|TRBV5-4|.
TGTGCCAGCAGCCAACGAGCGGACAGACCCACTGAAGCTTTCTTT
CASSQRADRPTEAFF
>TRBJ1-2|.|TRBV6-5|TRBD1
TGTGCCAGCAGTCCGGGACAGGGTGACGTCTATGGCTACACCTTC
CASSPGQGDVYGYTF
>TRBJ2-1|.|TRBV6-1|TRBD2
TGTGCCAGCAGGTCGCTAGCGGGGGCCTACAATGAGCAGTTCTTC
CASRSLAGAYNEQFF
>TRBJ1-3|.|TRBV28|.
TGTGCCAGCACAAAGCTGGGCAAAGGGGGAGGGGCTTACTCTGGAAACACCATATATTTT
CASTKLGKGGGAYSGNTIYF
>TRBJ2-3|few|TRBV6-4|.
TGTGCCAGCAGTGACTCGACTACAGATACGCAGTATTTT
CASSDSTTDTQYF